This T cell receptor beta chain was captured by sequencing in a study of T cell responses to AZD1222 COVID-19 vaccine. Study-wide results and limits: Just a handful of AZD1222 recipients tested seropositive at baseline.

The CDR3 is 15 residues long. V dropped 4 bases and J dropped 3 bases, with 15 bases sitting between them. The germline CDR1 and CDR2 sequences are SGHTS and YDEGEE. Notes on this clone: Its antigen remains unidentified.

Assay: immunoSEQ multiplex PCR; the TCRdb copy retains only in-frame clones and omits some. The table includes about 130,000 clones, 86% detected once. Material: peripheral blood, obtained on day 0 of AZD1222 vaccination. The sequence came from an adult in good health. The V call is TRBV5-8, the J call TRBJ2-3; D is uncertain. The CDR3 sequence is CASSRIRLETDTQYF. The DNA of the CDR3 is TGTGCCAGCAGCCGAATACGACTTGAGACAGATACGCAGTATTTT.